What follows are 20 T cell receptor beta chains derived from one specimen sequenced in a study of T cell repertoires in cytomegalovirus infection. One entry per CDR3 protein results from TCRdb running MiXCR on the reads. The data show tens of thousands of distinct CDR3 sequences, 20% to 25% seen once. No antigen has been assigned to these receptors. Sequencing used CD8+ T cells from cultured PBMCs, obtained from culture after CMV antigen stimulation. Receptor source: a human donor in good health (CMV status not recorded). Some clones in this sample may be carry-over from other donors' samples.

Ten or more counts support this clonotype. This sequence joins TRBV12-3 or TRBV12-4 and TRBJ1-2; tentatively, D is TRBD1 (5 bases). CDR3 size: 13 residues. V lost 5 bases to trimming and J lost 8 bases, with 15 bases between them. Written as DNA, the CDR3 is TGTGCCAGCAGTGACACCAGGGCCAGCGGCTACACCTTC. Residues: CASSDTRASGYTF.

In this sample, this clonotype turned up many times. The chain employs TRBV27 and TRBJ1-1; D gene uncertain. Trimming took 0 bases from V and 4 from J, leaving 6 bases between them. The CDR3 has 13 residues. Germline V CDR1 and CDR2: MNHEY, SMNVEV (reference sequence). In DNA form, the CDR3 reads TGTGCCAGCAGTTTATCAGATGTCACTGAAGCTTTCTTT. Protein: CASSLSDVTEAFF.

CDR3 DNA sequence: TGTGCCAGCAGAGAGCGGGGGGTTGAGATTCAAGAGACCCAGTACTTC. It encodes CASRERGVEIQETQYF. V usage is TRBV6-2 or TRBV6-3 and J usage is TRBJ2-5, with TRBD2 identical over 9 bases. The trim removed 6 bases at V and 2 bases at J, leaving 10 bases unmatched. In germline, CDR1 is MNHEY, CDR2 SVGEGT. The length of the CDR3 is 16 residues.

This clonotype was seen only a few times. The chain recombines TRBV4-1 with TRBJ2-4; no clear D gene. This CDR3 has 16 residues. Trimming left V 4 bases short and J 1 base short, with 14 bases between. From germline, CDR1 is MGHRA and CDR2 YSYEKL. CDR3 protein: CASSPSSYVAKNIQYF. CDR3 DNA: TGCGCCAGCAGCCCATCGAGCTATGTGGCCAAAAACATTCAGTACTTC.

This clonotype was picked up a small number of times. The rearrangement links TRBV20-1 to TRBJ1-6; the D is unclear. With 3 bases removed from V and 7 bases from J, the gap between germline ends came to 13 bases. The CDR3 is 14 residues long. The germline CDR1 and CDR2 sequences are DFQATT and SNEGSKA (reference sequence). The CDR3 spells CSASRGIFNSPLHF. The CDR3 DNA reads as TGCAGTGCTAGTCGCGGGATCTTCAATTCACCCCTCCACTTT.

This clonotype has just a few counts. The genes are TRBV7-9 and TRBJ2-3; D uncertain. Germline V gene data show CDR1 as SEHNR and CDR2 as FQNEAQ (reference sequence). The V end was cut by 4 bases, the J end by 4 bases, with 9 bases between. CDR3 length: 13 residues. This CDR3 reads CASSSYRADTQYF. CDR3 DNA sequence: TGTGCCAGCAGCTCCTACCGGGCAGATACGCAGTATTTT.

This clonotype was seen ten or more times. V is TRBV4-3 and J is TRBJ2-7; D possibly corresponds to TRBD2 (5 bases). CDR3 length equals 15 residues. Germline V gene lookup returns CDR1 LGHNA and CDR2 YSLEER. The V end lost 0 bases, the J end lost 3 bases, and 12 bases lay between the germline ends. The DNA for the CDR3 is TGCGCCAGCAGCCAAGAAACCACGGGGTACTACGAGCAGTACTTC. The encoded protein is CASSQETTGYYEQYF.

This clonotype has just a few counts. The chain combines TRBV12-3 or TRBV12-4 with TRBJ2-7, with D unclear. The V gene lost 5 bases and the J gene lost 3 bases, with 8 bases spanning the gap. This CDR3 region has 12 residues. The CDR3: CASSPAFYEQYF. CDR3 nucleotide sequence: TGTGCCAGCAGTCCTGCTTTCTACGAGCAGTACTTC.

The chain carries TRBV6-2 or TRBV6-3 and TRBJ2-7; tentatively, D is TRBD2 (7 bases). From germline, CDR1 is MNHEY and CDR2 SVGEGT. The V and J ends lost 2 bases and 1 base respectively, with 18 bases between them. The CDR3 extends over 17 amino acids. The CDR3, as DNA: TGTGCCAGCAGTTACCCCCATGGGGGGGCCCAGTCCTACGAGCAGTACTTC. Protein: CASSYPHGGAQSYEQYF.

The gene calls are TRBV4-1 and TRBJ1-1; TRBD1 matches 8 bases. The CDR3 covers 16 residues. Trimming took 4 bases from V and 4 from J; bases not matched to a gene: 11. Germline CDR1 MGHRA, CDR2 YSYEKL. The CDR3 DNA is TGCGCCAGCAGCCGGACTTTAGACAGGGGAAGCACTGAAGCTTTCTTT. Encoded protein: CASSRTLDRGSTEAFF.

The chain employs TRBV20-1 and TRBJ1-4; TRBD1 might be the D (5 bases). Between the trimmed V and J ends, which lost 5 bases and 8 bases, there was a span of 12 bases. The CDR3 extends over 12 amino acids. Germline V gives CDR1 DFQATT, CDR2 SNEGSKA (reference sequence). This CDR3 is CSAPQRGEKLFF. CDR3 in DNA: TGCAGTGCTCCCCAACGGGGGGAAAAACTGTTTTTT.

This chain links TRBV6-2 or TRBV6-3 with TRBJ1-2; D gene unclear. Trimming pared 0 bases from V and 3 bases from J, leaving 14 bases between. The CDR3 is made up of 16 amino acids. The germline V gene has CDR1 MNHEY and CDR2 SVGEGT. This CDR3 reads CASSYSLSGHDYGYTF. The CDR3, as DNA: TGTGCCAGCAGTTACTCGTTGTCTGGGCATGACTATGGCTACACCTTC.

V and J are TRBV20-1 and TRBJ1-2; D is possibly TRBD1 (5 bases). Trimming took off 0 bases at V and 8 bases at J, with 16 bases between the two ends. Germline V lookup: CDR1 DFQATT, CDR2 SNEGSKA (reference sequence). The CDR3 has 14 residues. CDR3 sequence: CSARDRDVPRGYTF. DNA for the CDR3: TGCAGTGCTAGAGACCGGGACGTCCCTAGAGGCTACACCTTC.

The chain joins TRBV5-1 to TRBJ2-3; 7 bases are a match to TRBD1. This CDR3 region has 20 residues. Trimming cost V 2 bases and J 1 base; bases outside gene matches: 19. Germline loops: CDR1 SGHRS, CDR2 YFSETQ. The chain's CDR3 is CASSFPRDRGQAGGTDTQYF. The DNA of the CDR3 is TGCGCCAGCAGCTTCCCAAGGGACAGAGGACAGGCCGGGGGCACAGATACGCAGTATTTT.

This clonotype has a handful of counts. The V gene is TRBV12-3 or TRBV12-4, the J gene TRBJ1-2, with D unclear. There are 10 residues in the CDR3. The V and J ends lost 10 bases and 8 bases respectively, with 11 bases between them. The CDR3 loop reads CAISRGGYTF. The DNA for the CDR3 is TGTGCCATCTCCCGAGGGGGCTACACCTTC.

Turning to this clonotype: One end of the junction does not line up with germline, which may come from a read error. V and J are TRBV4-3 and TRBJ2-1; no reliable D call. Germline assignment: CDR1 LGHNA and CDR2 YSLEER. The CDR3 extends over 12 amino acids. The chain's CDR3 is CASSEETGEQFF. For the CDR3, the DNA is TGCGCCAGCAGCGAAGAGACCGGGGAGCAGTTCTTC.

The rearrangement joins TRBV27 to TRBJ2-5, with D perhaps TRBD2 (7 bases). Germline CDR1 is MNHEY and CDR2 is SMNVEV (reference sequence). Trimming shortened V by 2 bases and J by 1 base, and 11 bases separated the two germline ends. This CDR3 has 15 amino acids. The chain's CDR3 is CASSLRGRAQETQYF. In nucleotides, the CDR3 is TGTGCCAGCAGTTTAAGGGGGAGGGCCCAAGAGACCCAGTACTTC.

The CDR3, as DNA: TGTGCCAGCAGCGTAGCTTCGGGGGGGCCCAACACCGGGGAGCTGTTTTTT. It codes for CASSVASGGPNTGELFF. The gene calls are TRBV9 and TRBJ2-2; 8 nucleotides agree with TRBD2. The CDR3 has 17 amino acids. Germline CDR1 reads SGDLS; CDR2 reads YYNGEE. V lost 0 bases to trimming and J lost 2 bases; unmatched junction nucleotides: 6.

The CDR3 loop is CASSWAVWEGYTF. CDR3 nucleotide sequence: TGTGCCAGTAGTTGGGCCGTGTGGGAAGGCTACACCTTC. This sequence joins TRBV19 and TRBJ1-2; D is undetermined. The germline gives CDR1 LNHDA, CDR2 SQIVND (reference sequence). The ends were cut back, 5 bases at V and 8 bases at J, with 15 bases in the middle. The CDR3 loop spans 13 amino acids.

This clonotype was found a few times. Lacking the conserved final phenylalanine or tryptophan, this CDR3 likely reflects a read error. The V gene is TRBV10-2, the J gene TRBJ1-1; a possible D gene is TRBD1 (5 bases). V was trimmed by 6 bases and J by 0 bases, leaving 11 bases between them. Germline CDR1 is WSHSY and CDR2 is SAAADI. The CDR3 has 14 amino acids. CDR3 DNA: TGCGCCAGCAGGGGGGGACGGATGAACACTGAAGCTTTCCTT. This sequence encodes CASRGGRMNTEAFL.